This T cell receptor beta chain was sequenced during a study of blood T cells in healthy people across ages. The study, taken as a whole, reports: Significant beta diversity loss was already apparent by age approximately 38, declining roughly linearly.

CDR3 length: 14 amino acids. CDR1 and CDR2 (germline): MNHEY, SVGEGT. The germline V and J ends were trimmed by 2 bases and 5 bases, with 10 bases remaining between them. Collection of around 10 milliliters of peripheral blood was performed for each donor. Using a J-beta primer mix together with a sample-barcoded 5' primer, a second PCR was run for roughly 6 to 12 cycles. TCRdb independently ran MiXCR on the 5' RACE reads; one entry per CDR3 protein. Altogether hundreds of thousands of distinct CDR3 sequences are present, 45% to 70% being singletons, with the ten largest covering roughly 25%. As to this clonotype: Its specificity is not known.

This receptor was obtained from a man aged 35-49 years in good health. This chain uses TRBV6-2 or TRBV6-3 with TRBJ1-5; TRBD1 is a possible D gene (6 bases). Sequencing input: blood. CDR3 protein: CASSYGGSHQPQHF. The CDR3, as DNA: TGTGCCAGCAGTTACGGGGGCTCCCATCAGCCCCAGCATTTT.